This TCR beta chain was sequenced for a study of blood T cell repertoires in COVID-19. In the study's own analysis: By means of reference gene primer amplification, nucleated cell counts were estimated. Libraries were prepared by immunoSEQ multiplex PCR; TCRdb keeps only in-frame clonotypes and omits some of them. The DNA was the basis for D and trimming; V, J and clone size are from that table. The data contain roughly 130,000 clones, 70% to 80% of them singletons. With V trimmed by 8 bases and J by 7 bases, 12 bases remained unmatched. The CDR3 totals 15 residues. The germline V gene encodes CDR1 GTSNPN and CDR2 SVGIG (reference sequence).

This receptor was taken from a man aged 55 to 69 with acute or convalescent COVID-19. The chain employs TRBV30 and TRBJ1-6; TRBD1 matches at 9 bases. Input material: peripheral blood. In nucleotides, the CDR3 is TGTGCCGGGACTGGGGACAGGGTGTCCAATTCACCCCTCCACTTT. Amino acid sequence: CAGTGDRVSNSPLHF.